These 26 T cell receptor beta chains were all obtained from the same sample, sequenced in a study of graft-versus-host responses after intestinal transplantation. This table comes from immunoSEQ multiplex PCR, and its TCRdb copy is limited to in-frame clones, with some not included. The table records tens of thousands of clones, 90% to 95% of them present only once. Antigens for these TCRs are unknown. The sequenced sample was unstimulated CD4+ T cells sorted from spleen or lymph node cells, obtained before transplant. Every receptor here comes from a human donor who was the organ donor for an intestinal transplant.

For the CDR3, the DNA is TGTGCCAGCAGCTTAGCTAGCGGGGGTTACTATGAGCAGTTCTTC. This gives the protein CASSLASGGYYEQFF. The chain has TRBV7-8 and TRBJ2-1; 9 bases align to TRBD2. The germline gives CDR1 SGHVS, CDR2 FQNEAQ. The J segment lost 8 bases and the V segment lost 0 bases, leaving 5 bases of the junction unmatched. This CDR3 comprises 15 residues.

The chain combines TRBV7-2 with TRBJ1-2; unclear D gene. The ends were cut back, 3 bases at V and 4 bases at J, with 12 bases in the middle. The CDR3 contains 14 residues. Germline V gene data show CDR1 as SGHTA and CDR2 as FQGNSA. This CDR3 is CASSFSKVSYGYTF. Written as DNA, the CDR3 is TGTGCCAGCAGCTTTTCGAAGGTTTCCTATGGCTACACCTTC.

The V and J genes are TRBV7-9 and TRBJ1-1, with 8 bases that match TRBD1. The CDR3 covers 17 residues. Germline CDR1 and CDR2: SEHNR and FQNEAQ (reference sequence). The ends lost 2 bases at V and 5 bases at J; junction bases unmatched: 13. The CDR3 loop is CASSLMKPVTGGTEAFF. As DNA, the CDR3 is TGTGCCAGCAGCTTAATGAAGCCAGTTACAGGGGGGACTGAAGCTTTCTTT.

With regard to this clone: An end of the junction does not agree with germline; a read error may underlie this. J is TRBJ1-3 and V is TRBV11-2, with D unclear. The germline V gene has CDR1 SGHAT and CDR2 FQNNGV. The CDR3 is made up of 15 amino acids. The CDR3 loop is CASSFGPDSVNTIYF. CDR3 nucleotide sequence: TGTGCCAGCAGCTTCGGGCCAGACTCTGTAAACACCATATATTTT.

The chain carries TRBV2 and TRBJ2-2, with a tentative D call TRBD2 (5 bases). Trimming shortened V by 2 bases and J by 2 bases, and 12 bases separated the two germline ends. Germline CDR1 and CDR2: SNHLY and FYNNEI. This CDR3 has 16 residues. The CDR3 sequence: CASSEPGLTNTGELFF. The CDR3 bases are TGTGCCAGCAGTGAACCCGGACTGACTAACACCGGGGAGCTGTTTTTT.

Written as DNA, the CDR3 is TGTGCCAGCAGCTTAGTCTCAAATCAGCCCCAGCATTTT. Its translation is CASSLVSNQPQHF. The chain links TRBV7-2 to TRBJ1-5; unclear D gene. V gave up 1 base and J gave up 4 bases, with 5 bases separating them. The CDR3 totals 13 residues. Germline CDR1 and CDR2: SGHTA and FQGNSA.

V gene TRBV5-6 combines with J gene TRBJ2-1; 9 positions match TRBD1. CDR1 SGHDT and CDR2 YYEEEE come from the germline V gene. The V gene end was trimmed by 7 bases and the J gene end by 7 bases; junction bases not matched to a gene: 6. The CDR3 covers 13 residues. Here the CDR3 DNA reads TGTGCCAGCGGACAGGGGATTAATAATGAGCAGTTCTTC. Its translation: CASGQGINNEQFF. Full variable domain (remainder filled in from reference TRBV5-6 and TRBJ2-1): DAGVTQSPTHLIKTRGQQVTLRCSPKSGHDTVSWYQQALGQGPQFIFQYYEEEERQRGNFPDRFSGHQFPNYSSELNVNALLLGDSALYLCASGQGINNEQFFGPGTRLTVL.

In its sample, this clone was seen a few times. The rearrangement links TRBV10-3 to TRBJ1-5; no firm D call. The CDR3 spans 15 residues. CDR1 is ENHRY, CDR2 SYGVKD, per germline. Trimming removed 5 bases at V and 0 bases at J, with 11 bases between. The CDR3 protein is CAISNKDDSNQPQHF. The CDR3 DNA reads TGTGCCATCAGTAATAAGGATGATAGCAATCAGCCCCAGCATTTT.

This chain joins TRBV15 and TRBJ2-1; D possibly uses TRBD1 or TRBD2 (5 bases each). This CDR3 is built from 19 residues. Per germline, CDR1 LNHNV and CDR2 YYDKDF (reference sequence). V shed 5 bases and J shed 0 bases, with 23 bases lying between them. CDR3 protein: CATSGLPGRTISSYNEQFF. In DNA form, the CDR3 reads TGTGCCACCAGCGGCCTACCGGGACGAACAATCAGCTCCTACAATGAGCAGTTCTTC.

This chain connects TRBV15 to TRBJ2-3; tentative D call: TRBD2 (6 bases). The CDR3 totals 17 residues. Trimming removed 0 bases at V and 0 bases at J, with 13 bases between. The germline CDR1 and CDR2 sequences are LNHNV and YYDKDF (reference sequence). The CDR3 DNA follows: TGTGCCACCAGCAGAGATAGGCGGGGCCCTAGCACAGATACGCAGTATTTT. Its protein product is CATSRDRRGPSTDTQYF.

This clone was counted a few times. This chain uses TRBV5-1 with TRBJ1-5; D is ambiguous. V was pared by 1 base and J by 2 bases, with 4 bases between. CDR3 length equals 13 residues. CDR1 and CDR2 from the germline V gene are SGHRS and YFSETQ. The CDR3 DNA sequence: TGCGCCAGCAGCTTGAGGGGCAATCAGCCCCAGCATTTT. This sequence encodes CASSLRGNQPQHF. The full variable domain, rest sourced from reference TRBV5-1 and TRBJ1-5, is KAGVTQTPRYLIKTRGQQVTLSCSPISGHRSVSWYQQTPGQGLQFLFEYFSETQRNKGNFPGRFSGRQFSNSRSEMNVSTLELGDSALYLCASSLRGNQPQHFGDGTRLSIL.

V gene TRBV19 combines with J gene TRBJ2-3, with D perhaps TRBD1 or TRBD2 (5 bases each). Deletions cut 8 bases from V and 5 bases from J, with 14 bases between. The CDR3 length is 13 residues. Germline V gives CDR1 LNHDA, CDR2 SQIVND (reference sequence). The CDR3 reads CASVIAGGDTQYF. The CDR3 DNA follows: TGTGCCAGTGTAATAGCTGGGGGAGATACGCAGTATTTT.

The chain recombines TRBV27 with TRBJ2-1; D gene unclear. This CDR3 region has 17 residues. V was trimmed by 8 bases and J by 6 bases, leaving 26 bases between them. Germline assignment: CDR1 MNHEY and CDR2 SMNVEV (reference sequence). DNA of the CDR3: TGTGCCAGCTTACGACGGTCTACCACAACCCCTCTCAATGAGCAGTTCTTC. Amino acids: CASLRRSTTTPLNEQFF.

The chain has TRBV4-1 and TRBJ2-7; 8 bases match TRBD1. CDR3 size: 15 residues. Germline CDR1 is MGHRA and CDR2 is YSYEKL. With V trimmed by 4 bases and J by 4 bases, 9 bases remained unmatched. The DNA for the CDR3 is TGCGCCAGCAGCCCCTGGGACAGGTCCATGTACGAGCAGTACTTC. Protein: CASSPWDRSMYEQYF.

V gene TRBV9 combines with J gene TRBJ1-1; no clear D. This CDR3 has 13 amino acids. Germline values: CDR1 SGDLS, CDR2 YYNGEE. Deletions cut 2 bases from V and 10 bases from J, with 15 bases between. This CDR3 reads CASSVDPGFGAFF. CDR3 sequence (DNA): TGTGCCAGCAGCGTGGACCCCGGATTCGGAGCTTTCTTT.

Here the CDR3 reads CASSISGNSYNEQFF. The CDR3 nucleotides are TGTGCCAGTAGTATTAGCGGGAACTCCTACAATGAGCAGTTCTTC. The rearrangement uses TRBV19 and TRBJ2-1; 8 bases line up with TRBD2. The germline gives CDR1 LNHDA, CDR2 SQIVND (reference sequence). This CDR3 contains 15 residues. Trimming took 3 bases from V and 0 from J; bases not matched to a gene: 1. The full variable domain, rest sourced from reference TRBV19 and TRBJ2-1, is DGGITQSPKYLFRKEGQNVTLSCEQNLNHDAMYWYRQDPGQGLRLIYYSQIVNDFQKGDIAEGYSVSREKKESFPLTVTSAQKNPTAFYLCASSISGNSYNEQFFGPGTRLTVL.

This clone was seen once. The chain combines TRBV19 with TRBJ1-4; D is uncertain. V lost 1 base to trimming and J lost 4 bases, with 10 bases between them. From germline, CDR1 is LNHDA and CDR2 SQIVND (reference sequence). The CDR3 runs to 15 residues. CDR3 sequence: CASSIGLGFNEKLFF. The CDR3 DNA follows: TGTGCCAGTAGTATAGGACTAGGGTTTAATGAAAAACTGTTTTTT.

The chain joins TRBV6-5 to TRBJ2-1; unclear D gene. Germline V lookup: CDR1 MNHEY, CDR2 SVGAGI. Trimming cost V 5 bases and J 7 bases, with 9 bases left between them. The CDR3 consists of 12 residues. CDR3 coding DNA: TGTGCCAGCAGTGCCCGAGGAAATGAGCAGTTCTTC. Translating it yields CASSARGNEQFF.

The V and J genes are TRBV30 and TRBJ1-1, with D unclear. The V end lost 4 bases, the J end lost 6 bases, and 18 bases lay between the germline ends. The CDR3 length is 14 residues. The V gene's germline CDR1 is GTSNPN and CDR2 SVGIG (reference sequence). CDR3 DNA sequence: TGTGCCTGGACCATATACGCCACAACCTCTGAAGCTTTCTTT. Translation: CAWTIYATTSEAFF.

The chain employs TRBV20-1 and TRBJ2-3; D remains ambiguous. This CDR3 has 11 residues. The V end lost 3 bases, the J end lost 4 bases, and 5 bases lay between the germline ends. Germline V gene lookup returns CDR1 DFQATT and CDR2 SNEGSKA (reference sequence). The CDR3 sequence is CSASGPDTQYF. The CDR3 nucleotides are TGCAGTGCTAGCGGCCCAGATACGCAGTATTTT.

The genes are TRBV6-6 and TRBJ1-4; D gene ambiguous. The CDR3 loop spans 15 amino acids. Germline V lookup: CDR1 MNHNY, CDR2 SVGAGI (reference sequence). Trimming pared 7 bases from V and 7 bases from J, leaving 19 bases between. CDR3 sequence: CASTRNGQAREKLFF. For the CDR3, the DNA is TGTGCCAGCACCCGAAACGGTCAGGCACGTGAAAAACTGTTTTTT.

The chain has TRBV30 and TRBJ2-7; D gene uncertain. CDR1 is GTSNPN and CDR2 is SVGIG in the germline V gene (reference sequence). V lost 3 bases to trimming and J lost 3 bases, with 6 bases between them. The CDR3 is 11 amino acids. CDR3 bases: TGTGCCTGGAGCGGATTCTACGAGCAGTACTTC. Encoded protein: CAWSGFYEQYF.

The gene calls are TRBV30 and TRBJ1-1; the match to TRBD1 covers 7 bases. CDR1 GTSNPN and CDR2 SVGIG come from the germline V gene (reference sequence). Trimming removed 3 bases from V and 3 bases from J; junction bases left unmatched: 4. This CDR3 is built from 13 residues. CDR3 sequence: CAWRGQTYTEAFF. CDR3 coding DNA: TGTGCCTGGAGGGGACAGACTTACACTGAAGCTTTCTTT.

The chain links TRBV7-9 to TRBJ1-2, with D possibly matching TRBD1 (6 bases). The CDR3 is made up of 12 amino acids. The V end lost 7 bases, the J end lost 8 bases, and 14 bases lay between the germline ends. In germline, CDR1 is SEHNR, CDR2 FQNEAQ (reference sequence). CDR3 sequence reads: CASTIGQSGYTF. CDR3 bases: TGTGCCAGCACCATTGGACAGTCGGGCTACACCTTC. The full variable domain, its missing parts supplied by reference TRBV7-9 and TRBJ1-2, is DTGVSQNPRHKITKRGQNVTFRCDPISEHNRLYWYRQTLGQGPEFLTYFQNEAQLEKSRLLSDRFSAERPKGSFSTLEIQRTEQGDSAMYLCASTIGQSGYTFGSGTRLTVV.

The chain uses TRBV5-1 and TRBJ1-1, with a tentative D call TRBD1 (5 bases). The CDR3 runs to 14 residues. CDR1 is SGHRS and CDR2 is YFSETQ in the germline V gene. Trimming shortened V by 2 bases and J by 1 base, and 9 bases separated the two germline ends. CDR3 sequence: CASSLQAPNTEAFF. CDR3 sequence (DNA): TGCGCCAGCAGCTTACAGGCACCGAACACTGAAGCTTTCTTT.

The CDR3 here is CAWTRQAVSSYEQYF. The CDR3 DNA reads as TGTGCCTGGACGCGGCAAGCGGTTAGCTCCTACGAGCAGTACTTC. This chain connects TRBV30 to TRBJ2-7; D perhaps matches TRBD2 (5 bases). Germline CDR1 and CDR2: GTSNPN and SVGIG (reference sequence). Trimming left V 4 bases short and J 0 bases short, with 16 bases between. The CDR3 contains 15 residues. The full variable domain, with the rest looked up from reference TRBV30 and TRBJ2-7, is SQTIHQWPATLVQPVGSPLSLECTVEGTSNPNLYWYRQAAGRGLQLLFYSVGIGQISSEVPQNLSASRPQDRQFILSSKKLLLSDSGFYLCAWTRQAVSSYEQYFGPGTRLTVT.